This note documents a single T cell receptor (beta chain) sequence. These data come from a study of blood T cell repertoires in COVID-19. The protocol was immunoSEQ multiplex PCR, while the TCRdb copy is restricted to in-frame clones and leaves out a portion. This table holds approximately 88,000 clones, 75% to 95% found once. CDR3 length: 12 residues. Trimming took off 5 bases at V and 5 bases at J, with 10 bases between the two ends. From germline, CDR1 is SGHTA and CDR2 FQGNSA. Sequenced material: peripheral blood. The chain is built from TRBV7-2 and TRBJ2-7; D not resolved. This clonotype was sampled from a woman aged 50 to 60 in a cohort sampled during active COVID-19. The CDR3 DNA reads as TGTGCCAGCAGCCCTTTTGGAGACGAGCAGTACTTC. Translated, it gives CASSPFGDEQYF.